One sample yielded the 10 T cell receptor beta chains listed below, sequenced in a study of blood T cell repertoires in COVID-19. Profiled with immunoSEQ multiplex PCR; TCRdb holds only in-frame clones, not every one. In the table there are a few hundred thousand clones, roughly 84% of which are singletons. The specimen was peripheral blood. Receptor source: a man in his forties or fifties who had recovered from COVID-19.

CDR3 in DNA: TGTGCCAGCAGCTTGGCCTCTAGCACAGATACGCAGTATTTT. Translation: CASSLASSTDTQYF. The V gene is TRBV11-2, the J gene TRBJ2-3; the D is unclear. The CDR3 length is 14 residues. Per germline, CDR1 SGHAT and CDR2 FQNNGV. Trimming stripped 3 bases from V and 0 bases from J, with 7 bases between. The whole variable domain, filled in from reference TRBV11-2 and TRBJ2-3, reads EAGVAQSPRYKIIEKRQSVAFWCNPISGHATLYWYQQILGQGPKLLIQFQNNGVVDDSQLPKDRFSAERLKGVDSTLKIQPAKLEDSAVYLCASSLASSTDTQYFGPGTRLTVL.

The rearrangement uses TRBV6-1 and TRBJ1-5; the D gene is possibly TRBD1 (5 bases). V lost 1 base and J 5 bases, leaving 18 bases between the germline ends. This CDR3 has 17 amino acids. From germline, CDR1 is MNHNS and CDR2 SASEGT. The CDR3 DNA reads TGTGCCAGCAGTGAAGGTTACTTCCAGTCGGGGGATCAGCCCCAGCATTTT. Translated, it gives CASSEGYFQSGDQPQHF.

V is TRBV7-2 and J is TRBJ1-5; the D gene is possibly TRBD1 (5 bases). Germline-derived CDR1 and CDR2 are SGHTA and FQGNSA. V was trimmed by 1 base and J by 4 bases, leaving 11 bases between them. The CDR3 loop spans 15 amino acids. Here the CDR3 DNA reads TGTGCCAGCAGCTTAGGCAGGGAAGGGAATCAGCCCCAGCATTTT. This translates into CASSLGREGNQPQHF.

The CDR3, as DNA: TGTGCCAGCAGCTTCTCGGGGGGGGCCGATCAGCCCCAGCATTTT. It encodes CASSFSGGADQPQHF. The chain employs TRBV3-1 (or the pseudogene TRBV3-2) and TRBJ1-5, with D possibly TRBD1 on 6 matching bases. Germline CDR1 and CDR2: LGHDT and YNNKEL (reference sequence). With 5 bases removed from V and 5 bases from J, the gap between germline ends came to 16 bases. The CDR3 sequence is 15 residues long.

The rearrangement uses TRBV25-1 and TRBJ1-5; perhaps TRBD1 as D (6 bases). Germline V gives CDR1 MGHDK, CDR2 SYGVNS. The CDR3 sequence is 13 residues long. V was trimmed by 3 bases and J by 4 bases, leaving 7 bases between them. CDR3: CASSDRGNQPQHF. Here the CDR3 DNA reads TGTGCCAGCAGTGACAGGGGAAATCAGCCCCAGCATTTT.

This chain links TRBV5-4 with TRBJ2-3, with D perhaps TRBD2 (5 bases). The CDR3 loop spans 15 amino acids. CDR1 is SGHNT and CDR2 is YYREEE in the germline V gene (reference sequence). V was trimmed by 0 bases and J by 6 bases, leaving 14 bases between them. In DNA form, the CDR3 reads TGTGCCAGCAGCTTGGGAGGGTCCACTGGGGATACGCAGTATTTT. The encoded protein is CASSLGGSTGDTQYF.

CDR3 amino acids: CASSATIQETQYF. CDR3 sequence (DNA): TGTGCCAGCAGTGCGACTATACAAGAGACCCAGTACTTC. The chain employs TRBV6-2 or TRBV6-3 and TRBJ2-5, with D possibly being TRBD2 (5 bases). Trimming pared 5 bases from V and 2 bases from J, leaving 9 bases between. Germline V lookup: CDR1 MNHEY, CDR2 SVGEGT. This CDR3 comprises 13 residues.

The chain recombines TRBV12-5 with TRBJ2-7; TRBD2 might be the D (5 bases). The CDR3 covers 15 residues. Germline values: CDR1 LGHNT, CDR2 FRNRAP. The V gene lost 0 bases and the J gene lost 0 bases, with 9 bases spanning the gap. In DNA, the CDR3 is TGTGCTAGTGGTTTGGTACTAGGGCCCTCCTACGAGCAGTACTTC. It specifies CASGLVLGPSYEQYF.

The chain joins TRBV29-1 to TRBJ1-2; TRBD1 matches at 10 bases. V lost 7 bases to trimming and J lost 3 bases; unmatched junction nucleotides: 8. The CDR3 is 14 residues long. Per germline, CDR1 SQVTM and CDR2 ANQGSEA. The CDR3 protein is CSARAGTGDYGYTF. CDR3 nucleotides: TGCAGCGCTCGGGCGGGGACAGGGGACTATGGCTACACCTTC. Full variable domain (rest looked up from reference TRBV29-1 and TRBJ1-2): SAVISQKPSRDICQRGTSLTIQCQVDSQVTMMFWYRQQPGQSLTLIATANQGSEATYESGFVIDKFPISRPNLTFSTLTVSNMSPEDSSIYLCSARAGTGDYGYTFGSGTRLTVV.

This clone was counted between two and nine times. The chain couples TRBV19 to TRBJ1-2; 7 bases map to TRBD1. CDR3 length: 14 amino acids. Per the germline V gene, CDR1 is LNHDA and CDR2 is SQIVND (reference sequence). The V segment lost 1 base and the J segment 4 bases; nucleotides outside the gene matches: 3. The CDR3 nucleotides read TGTGCCAGTAGTATAGCCGGACAGGTCTATGGCTACACCTTC. Translating it yields CASSIAGQVYGYTF.